This T cell receptor (beta chain) is from a study of CD8 T cells in Susac syndrome. CD8+ and CD4+ T cells from blood underwent TCR beta sequencing, which was carried out in a high-throughput format. Purification of the CD8+ and CD4+ T cells relied on negative isolation, and TEMRA cells underwent FACS enrichment. Random-hexamer reverse transcription was applied to about 0.45 to 1 ug RNA. Multiplex PCR with immunoSEQ amplified the TCR beta CDR3 across 54 Vbeta and 13 Jbeta. TCRdb reanalysed the immunoSEQ multiplex PCR reads using MiXCR and keeps one entry per CDR3 protein. This table holds under 200,000 distinct CDR3 sequences, 85% to 95% found once. Unmatched junction bases numbered 6, after V lost 6 bases and J lost 6 bases. This CDR3 region has 13 residues. The germline V gene encodes CDR1 MNHEY and CDR2 SMNVEV (reference sequence).

This chain joins TRBV27 and TRBJ2-7, with TRBD1 identical over 9 bases. Input material: CD4+ T cells from PBMCs. This TCR came from a human donor with Susac syndrome. The CDR3 region has the DNA TGTGCCAGCAGCCGGGACAGGGAATTCGAGCAGTACTTC. This sequence encodes CASSRDREFEQYF.